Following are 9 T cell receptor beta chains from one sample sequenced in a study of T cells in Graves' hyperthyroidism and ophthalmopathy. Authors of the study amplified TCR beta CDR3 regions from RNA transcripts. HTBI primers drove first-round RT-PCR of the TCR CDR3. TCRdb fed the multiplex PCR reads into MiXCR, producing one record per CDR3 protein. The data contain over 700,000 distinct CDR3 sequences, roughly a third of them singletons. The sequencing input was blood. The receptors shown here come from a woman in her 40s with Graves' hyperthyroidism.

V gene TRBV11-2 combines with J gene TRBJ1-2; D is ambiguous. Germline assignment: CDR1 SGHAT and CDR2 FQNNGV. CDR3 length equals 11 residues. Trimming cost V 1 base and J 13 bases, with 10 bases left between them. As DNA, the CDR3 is TGTGCCAGCAGCTTAGCTGGCAGCGTCACCTTC. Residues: CASSLAGSVTF.

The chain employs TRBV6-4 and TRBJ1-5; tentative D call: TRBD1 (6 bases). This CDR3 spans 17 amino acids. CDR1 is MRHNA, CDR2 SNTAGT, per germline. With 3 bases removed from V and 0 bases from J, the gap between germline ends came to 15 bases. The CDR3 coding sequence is TGTGCCAGCAGTGATAGGACAGATGGGTATAGCAATCAGCCCCAGCATTTT. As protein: CASSDRTDGYSNQPQHF.

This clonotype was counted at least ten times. The CDR3 here is CASISPQYF. CDR3 in DNA: TGTGCCAGCATATCACCCCAGTACTTC. V gene TRBV25-1 combines with J gene TRBJ2-5; no clear D. The CDR3 totals 9 residues. The V and J ends lost 7 bases and 9 bases respectively, with 6 bases between them. Germline V CDR1 and CDR2: MGHDK, SYGVNS.

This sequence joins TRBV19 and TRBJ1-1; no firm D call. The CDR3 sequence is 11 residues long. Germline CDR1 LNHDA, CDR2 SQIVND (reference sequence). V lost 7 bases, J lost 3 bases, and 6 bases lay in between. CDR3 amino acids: CASTIHTEAFF. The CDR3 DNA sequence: TGTGCCAGTACCATCCACACTGAAGCTTTCTTT.

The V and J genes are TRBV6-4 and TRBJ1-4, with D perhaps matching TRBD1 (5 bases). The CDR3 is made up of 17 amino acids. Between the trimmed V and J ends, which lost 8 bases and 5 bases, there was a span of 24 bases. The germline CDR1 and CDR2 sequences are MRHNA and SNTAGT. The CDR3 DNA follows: TGTGCCAGCCCAGACAAGCCATGGGACGATAGGAATGAAAAACTGTTTTTT. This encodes CASPDKPWDDRNEKLFF.

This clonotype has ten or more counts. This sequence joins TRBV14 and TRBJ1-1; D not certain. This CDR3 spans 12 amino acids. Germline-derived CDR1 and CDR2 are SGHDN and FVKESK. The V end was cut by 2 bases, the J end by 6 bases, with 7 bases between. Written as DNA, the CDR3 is TGTGCCAGCAGCCAATTGAGTTCTGAAGCTTTCTTT. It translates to CASSQLSSEAFF. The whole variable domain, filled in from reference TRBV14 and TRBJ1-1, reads EAGVTQFPSHSVIEKGQTVTLRCDPISGHDNLYWYRRVMGKEIKFLLHFVKESKQDESGMPNNRFLAERTGGTYSTLKVQPAELEDSGVYFCASSQLSSEAFFGQGTRLTVV.

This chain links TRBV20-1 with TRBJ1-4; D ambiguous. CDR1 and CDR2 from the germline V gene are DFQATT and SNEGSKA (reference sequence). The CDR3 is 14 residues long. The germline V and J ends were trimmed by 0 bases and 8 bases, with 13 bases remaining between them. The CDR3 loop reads CSARDELSREKLFF. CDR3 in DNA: TGCAGTGCTAGAGATGAGTTAAGTAGAGAAAAACTGTTTTTT.

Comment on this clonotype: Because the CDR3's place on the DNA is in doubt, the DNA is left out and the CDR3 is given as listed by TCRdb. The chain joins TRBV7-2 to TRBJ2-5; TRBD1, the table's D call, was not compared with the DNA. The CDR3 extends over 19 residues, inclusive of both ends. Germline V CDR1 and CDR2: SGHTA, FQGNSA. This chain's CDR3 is CASSFYICSAADREETQYF.

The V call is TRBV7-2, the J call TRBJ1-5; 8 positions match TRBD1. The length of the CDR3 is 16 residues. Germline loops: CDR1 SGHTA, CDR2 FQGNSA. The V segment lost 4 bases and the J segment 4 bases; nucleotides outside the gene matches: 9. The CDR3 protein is CASSSGGTGANQPQHF. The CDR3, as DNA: TGTGCCAGCAGCTCAGGGGGGACAGGAGCAAATCAGCCCCAGCATTTT.